The 12 T cell receptor beta chains below all came from one sample that was sequenced in a study of cytomegalovirus exposure and HLA in healthy donors. The PCR contained 60 Vbeta and 13 Jbeta primers. Clones were read by immunoSEQ multiplex PCR, and TCRdb kept only the in-frame ones, dropping some. The sample has under 200,000 clones, about 72% seen once. Sequenced: PBMCs. The receptors were sampled from a man between 60 and 70 years old in good health and CMV-seronegative.

V and J are TRBV6-6 and TRBJ2-7, with no clear D. CDR3 length equals 14 residues. V lost 3 bases to trimming and J lost 0 bases, with 9 bases between them. Per the germline V gene, CDR1 is MNHNY and CDR2 is SVGAGI (reference sequence). For the CDR3, the DNA is TGTGCCAGCAGTTATCGCGCCAACTCCTACGAGCAGTACTTC. Its protein product is CASSYRANSYEQYF.

The CDR3 is CASSSKRATNEKLFF. The DNA for the CDR3 is TGTGCCAGCAGTTCAAAGAGGGCCACTAATGAAAAACTGTTTTTT. The rearrangement joins TRBV5-4 to TRBJ1-4, with D unresolved. Germline CDR1 reads SGHNT; CDR2 reads YYREEE (reference sequence). V lost 5 bases and J 2 bases, leaving 13 bases between the germline ends. The length of the CDR3 is 15 residues.

This sequence joins TRBV7-8 and TRBJ2-5; 9 nucleotides line up with TRBD1. The junction had 14 bases not matched to a gene; V was cut back by 3 bases and J by 3 bases. CDR1 is SGHVS and CDR2 is FQNEAQ in the germline V gene. This CDR3 contains 18 residues. This chain's CDR3 is CASSFRLRDRDTEETQYF. CDR3 nucleotides: TGTGCCAGCAGCTTCCGCCTTCGGGACAGGGACACGGAAGAGACCCAGTACTTC.

Comments on this clone: This CDR3 is also generated by other DNA sequences in the sample. The rearrangement joins TRBV7-2 to TRBJ2-3; TRBD2 agrees at 10 bases. Germline CDR1 reads SGHTA; CDR2 reads FQGNSA. Trimming removed 0 bases from V and 1 base from J; junction bases left unmatched: 4. The CDR3 is made up of 17 amino acids. The CDR3, as DNA: TGTGCCAGCAGCTTAGCGCGAGCGGGAGGGGGCACAGATACGCAGTATTTT. This translates into CASSLARAGGGTDTQYF.

This rearrangement joins TRBV11-1 to TRBJ1-3; D remains ambiguous. Trimming took 3 bases from V and 0 from J, leaving 15 bases between them. CDR3 length: 17 residues. The germline V gene encodes CDR1 SGHAT and CDR2 FQDESV (reference sequence). In nucleotides, the CDR3 is TGTGCCAGCAGCTTGAATCGGGGATCGTCCTCTGGAAACACCATATATTTT. Protein sequence: CASSLNRGSSSGNTIYF.

This clone appeared a few times. The chain carries TRBV7-9 and TRBJ1-2; 8 bases map to TRBD1. Germline CDR1 reads SEHNR; CDR2 reads FQNEAQ (reference sequence). The V segment lost 4 bases and the J segment 5 bases; nucleotides outside the gene matches: 9. The CDR3 sequence is 15 residues long. CDR3 DNA sequence: TGTGCCAGCAGCTCTTACATGGACAGGGTATATGGCTACACCTTC. Protein sequence: CASSSYMDRVYGYTF.

The V gene is TRBV19, the J gene TRBJ1-1, with 7 bases identical to TRBD1. The J segment lost 2 bases and the V segment lost 3 bases, leaving 9 bases of the junction unmatched. Per the germline V gene, CDR1 is LNHDA and CDR2 is SQIVND (reference sequence). The CDR3 sequence is 16 residues long. This CDR3 reads CASSIRQGVGNTEAFF. The CDR3 bases are TGTGCCAGTAGTATCAGGCAGGGGGTCGGAAACACTGAAGCTTTCTTT.

As regards this clone: Other DNA sequences in this specimen translate into the identical CDR3. J is TRBJ2-4 and V is TRBV7-2; a possible D gene is TRBD2 (5 bases). This CDR3 region has 14 residues. Germline V gene data show CDR1 as SGHTA and CDR2 as FQGNSA. Between the trimmed V and J ends, which lost 0 bases and 6 bases, there was a span of 9 bases. CDR3 coding DNA: TGTGCCAGCAGCTTAGCAGGAGGAAGAAACATTCAGTACTTC. Its protein is CASSLAGGRNIQYF.

The chain employs TRBV20-1 and TRBJ2-1, with 11 nucleotides matching TRBD2. The CDR3 length is 11 residues. The junction had 4 bases not matched to a gene; V was cut back by 8 bases and J by 10 bases. Looked up from germline, CDR1 is DFQATT and CDR2 is SNEGSKA (reference sequence). Here the CDR3 reads CSIAGGKEQFF. As DNA, the CDR3 is TGCAGTATAGCGGGGGGGAAAGAGCAGTTCTTC.

The rearrangement links TRBV6-4 to TRBJ1-2; D is perhaps TRBD1 (6 bases). The CDR3 has 12 residues. The ends were cut back, 4 bases at V and 7 bases at J, with 10 bases in the middle. The germline gives CDR1 MRHNA, CDR2 SNTAGT. CDR3 sequence reads: CASSGTRGGYTF. CDR3 DNA sequence: TGTGCCAGCAGTGGGACCAGGGGTGGCTACACCTTC.

This rearrangement joins TRBV4-1 to TRBJ2-2, with D perhaps TRBD1 (5 bases). Trimming pared 1 base from V and 13 bases from J, leaving 13 bases between. This CDR3 is built from 13 residues. The germline CDR1 and CDR2 sequences are MGHRA and YSYEKL. This CDR3 reads CASSQVGQRWLFF. The DNA of the CDR3 is TGCGCCAGCAGCCAAGTGGGGCAGAGGTGGCTGTTTTTT.

V usage is TRBV6-5 and J usage is TRBJ2-7, with TRBD1 as a possible D gene (5 bases). The germline V gene encodes CDR1 MNHEY and CDR2 SVGAGI. CDR3 length: 13 residues. The ends were cut back, 7 bases at V and 5 bases at J, with 15 bases in the middle. CDR3 amino acids: CASIGAGRNEQYF. In nucleotides, the CDR3 is TGTGCCAGCATTGGCGCAGGGCGCAACGAGCAGTACTTC.